This record covers a single TCR beta chain. The sample originates from a study of blood T cell repertoires in COVID-19. Some clones are missing from TCRdb's copy, which holds only in-frame ones; the method was immunoSEQ multiplex PCR. The sample lists 200,000 to 250,000 clones, roughly 80% occurring once. Assignments of participants to cohorts depended upon their own reported clinical history. After removal of 3 bases from V and 4 bases from J, the junction contained 13 bases not matched to a gene. CDR3 size: 17 residues. Germline-derived CDR1 and CDR2 are SNHLY and FYNNEI. This chain uses TRBV2 with TRBJ2-5, with 8 bases identical to TRBD2. The receptor was isolated from a woman in her thirties or forties who had been exposed to COVID-19. The sequenced sample consisted of PBMCs or T cells enriched from blood (not recorded which). The CDR3 DNA sequence: TGTGCCAGCAGTGATGGGGCCCTAGCGGGTCCGGGAGAGACCCAGTACTTC. This sequence encodes CASSDGALAGPGETQYF.